This TCR beta chain was sequenced in a study of blood T cells in healthy people across ages. For this clonotype: Its antigen is currently unknown.

Extractions gave at least 5 micrograms of total RNA per sample. The study's findings and limits: Diversity of TCR beta per million T cells declined in a roughly linear way with age. Those diversity estimates obtained from one million T cells were thought to be underestimates.

The germline V gene encodes CDR1 MGHRA and CDR2 YSYEKL. The CDR3 runs to 14 residues. V gave up 0 bases and J gave up 8 bases; unmatched junction bases: 6. Alongside a J-beta primer mix, a sample-barcoded 5' primer served in a second PCR lasting about 7 to 11 cycles. TCRdb processed the 5' RACE reads anew with MiXCR; each CDR3 protein has one entry. The sample records under 1,100,000 distinct CDR3 sequences, under 30% being singletons. This same sample was also part of a study on T cells of mothers and their children. Per that paper: Mothers and children who were related shared slightly more overlap than unrelated pairs, but not significantly more.

This TCR came from a girl aged 2 to 10 in good health. Sequencing was carried out using blood. The J gene is TRBJ1-2, the V gene TRBV4-1; 7 positions agree with TRBD1. The CDR3 sequence: CASSQDEQGSGYTF. In DNA, the CDR3 is TGCGCCAGCAGCCAAGACGAACAGGGGAGCGGCTACACCTTC.